The clone carrying this TCR beta chain was seen ten or more times. No cell fractionation was done, so the repertoire covers all unsorted peripheral blood T cells. These data come from a study of HIV-infected patients and healthy controls. Alpha and beta constant-region primers primed reverse transcription of around 540 ng RNA. Using multiplexing indices, alpha and beta chain libraries were generated apart by chain-specific third strand synthesis. The SP2 site served as the priming point for second strand synthesis. TCRdb analysed the 5' RACE reads with MiXCR anew, one entry per CDR3 protein. The table includes 10,000 to 11,000 distinct CDR3 sequences, 8% to 13% detected once. The germline CDR1 and CDR2 sequences are SQVTM and ANQGSEA. The V and J ends lost 8 bases and 9 bases, in that order; junction bases with no gene match: 13. The CDR3 has 13 amino acids.

The chain recombines TRBV29-1 with TRBJ2-1; 7 bases are shared with TRBD2. The receptor's source is an adult with HIV infection. The material sequenced was blood, taken before antiretroviral therapy. CDR3 loop: CSIMGEGMGEQFF. The CDR3, as DNA: TGCAGCATCATGGGGGAGGGTATGGGTGAGCAGTTCTTC.